A single sample is the source of the 17 T cell receptor beta chains below, sequenced in a study of blood T cell repertoires in COVID-19. This table comes from immunoSEQ multiplex PCR, and its TCRdb copy is limited to in-frame clones, with some not included. The sample includes nearly 350,000 clones, around 90% seen only once; the top ten take 2.5% to 4%. The sequenced sample consisted of peripheral blood. The receptors were gathered from a woman younger than 35 who had recovered from COVID-19.

The rearrangement uses TRBV4-3 and TRBJ2-1; TRBD1 is a possible D gene (6 bases). The germline V gene encodes CDR1 LGHNA and CDR2 YSLEER. Trimming took 4 bases from V and 7 from J, leaving 17 bases between them. The CDR3 length is 15 residues. The DNA for the CDR3 is TGCGCCAGCAGCCCCGGGACACGGAGTCGGAATGAGCAGTTCTTC. It yields the protein CASSPGTRSRNEQFF.

The rearrangement uses TRBV27 and TRBJ1-2; tentatively, D is TRBD1 (5 bases). CDR3 size: 13 residues. V lost 1 base to trimming and J lost 7 bases, with 10 bases between them. Germline CDR1 MNHEY, CDR2 SMNVEV (reference sequence). Here the CDR3 reads CASSLWGDGGYTF. The CDR3, as DNA: TGTGCCAGCAGTTTATGGGGGGACGGTGGCTACACCTTC.

V is TRBV10-2 and J is TRBJ1-3; no clear D. Germline V lookup: CDR1 WSHSY, CDR2 SAAADI. Trimming pared 4 bases from V and 0 bases from J, leaving 7 bases between. This CDR3 region has 14 residues. CDR3 region: CASSGVGSGNTIYF. In nucleotides, the CDR3 is TGCGCCAGCAGTGGCGTCGGCTCTGGAAACACCATATATTTT.

The chain is built from TRBV19 and TRBJ1-1, with a weak D call TRBD1 (6 bases). Between the trimmed V and J ends, which lost 6 bases and 1 base, there was a span of 12 bases. Germline-derived CDR1 and CDR2 are LNHDA and SQIVND (reference sequence). The CDR3 extends over 14 amino acids. CDR3 region: CASRDQTGNTEAFF. The CDR3 DNA is TGTGCCAGTAGAGATCAGACAGGGAACACTGAAGCTTTCTTT.

This chain links TRBV5-5 with TRBJ1-1; D not resolved. The CDR3 is made up of 13 amino acids. The ends were cut back, 6 bases at V and 3 bases at J, with 12 bases in the middle. Germline V gene sequence: CDR1 SGHKS, CDR2 YYEKEE (reference sequence). CDR3 coding DNA: TGTGCCAGCAACGGCGGGGAGTACACTGAAGCTTTCTTT. Protein: CASNGGEYTEAFF.

The V gene is TRBV27, the J gene TRBJ2-3; the D gene is possibly TRBD1 (5 bases). Looked up from germline, CDR1 is MNHEY and CDR2 is SMNVEV (reference sequence). Trimming removed 6 bases at V and 1 base at J, with 8 bases between. The CDR3 loop spans 13 amino acids. CDR3 bases: TGTGCCAGCAGCAAACAGGGCACAGATACGCAGTATTTT. Its translation is CASSKQGTDTQYF.

This chain links TRBV2 with TRBJ1-6; D not resolved. The length of the CDR3 is 14 residues. Deletions cut 6 bases from V and 4 bases from J, with 10 bases between. CDR1 is SNHLY and CDR2 is FYNNEI in the germline V gene. In nucleotides, the CDR3 is TGTGCCAGCAGACGAGGAGCTTATAATTCACCCCTCCACTTT. Residues: CASRRGAYNSPLHF.

For the CDR3, the DNA is TGTGCCAGTAGTAGGAACGGGGACTATAGCAATCAGCCCCAGCATTTT. It encodes CASSRNGDYSNQPQHF. This chain links TRBV19 with TRBJ1-5; maybe TRBD1 (5 bases). V gave up 4 bases and J gave up 0 bases, with 13 bases separating them. This CDR3 comprises 16 residues. Germline lookup yields CDR1 LNHDA and CDR2 SQIVND (reference sequence).

V is TRBV9 and J is TRBJ2-1; 9 bases align to TRBD1. Per the germline V gene, CDR1 is SGDLS and CDR2 is YYNGEE. With V trimmed by 3 bases and J by 5 bases, 3 bases remained unmatched. This CDR3 has 14 residues. DNA of the CDR3: TGTGCCAGCAGCGCACGGACAGGGGACAATGAGCAGTTCTTC. Protein sequence: CASSARTGDNEQFF.

The J gene is TRBJ1-2, the V gene TRBV30; tentative D call: TRBD1 (5 bases). CDR1 is GTSNPN, CDR2 SVGIG, per germline (reference sequence). V lost 2 bases and J 6 bases, leaving 10 bases between the germline ends. This CDR3 is built from 12 residues. CDR3 amino acids: CAWSSQGHGYTF. The CDR3 DNA reads as TGTGCCTGGAGTTCTCAGGGCCATGGCTACACCTTC.

J is TRBJ2-2 and V is TRBV11-3; 8 nucleotides agree with TRBD2. CDR1 and CDR2 (germline): SGHNT, YENEEA. This CDR3 comprises 17 residues. Losses at the gene ends were 5 bases for V and 5 bases for J; bases not matched to a gene: 13. Here the CDR3 reads CASSPPVLAEVTGELFF. CDR3 DNA: TGTGCCAGCAGCCCCCCTGTACTAGCGGAAGTAACCGGGGAGCTGTTTTTT.

V usage is TRBV2 and J usage is TRBJ1-2, with D hard to call. The CDR3 loop spans 14 amino acids. The germline CDR1 and CDR2 sequences are SNHLY and FYNNEI. V was clipped by 4 bases and J by 6 bases, with 15 bases between them. The CDR3 protein is CASSGRLGLNGYTF. The CDR3 DNA reads as TGTGCCAGCAGTGGAAGGTTAGGACTAAATGGCTACACCTTC. The full variable domain, in which reference TRBV2 and TRBJ1-2 provide the parts outside the CDR3, is EPEVTQTPSHQVTQMGQEVILRCVPISNHLYFYWYRQILGQKVEFLVSFYNNEISEKSEIFDDQFSVERPDGSNFTLKIRSTKLEDSAMYFCASSGRLGLNGYTFGSGTRLTVV.

This sequence joins TRBV27 and TRBJ2-3; TRBD2 matches at 10 bases. The CDR3 consists of 15 residues. V lost 5 bases, J lost 6 bases, and 8 bases stayed unmatched. The germline gives CDR1 MNHEY, CDR2 SMNVEV (reference sequence). The CDR3 spells CASSVASGSADTQYF. The CDR3, as DNA: TGTGCCAGCAGTGTGGCTAGCGGGAGCGCCGATACGCAGTATTTT.

This chain joins TRBV9 and TRBJ1-1; D gene unclear. The CDR3 consists of 14 residues. Trimming removed 0 bases from V and 4 bases from J, with 10 bases in between. CDR1 SGDLS and CDR2 YYNGEE come from the germline V gene. CDR3 nucleotides: TGTGCCAGCAGCGTAGTAACAGTCCCCACTGAAGCTTTCTTT. Protein sequence: CASSVVTVPTEAFF.

The chain employs TRBV14 and TRBJ2-1; 8 bases are a match to TRBD1. After removal of 8 bases from V and 5 bases from J, the junction contained 2 bases not matched to a gene. Germline CDR1 is SGHDN and CDR2 is FVKESK. CDR3 length: 12 amino acids. In DNA, the CDR3 is TGTGCCAGCCGGACAGGGAACAATGAGCAGTTCTTC. Its translation is CASRTGNNEQFF.

The rearrangement links TRBV7-2 to TRBJ2-1; 7 bases agree with TRBD2. The CDR3 extends over 15 amino acids. CDR1 is SGHTA and CDR2 is FQGNSA in the germline V gene. V shed 4 bases and J 2 bases; nucleotides not matched to a gene: 5. The CDR3 spells CASSSSGTTYNEQFF. The DNA of the CDR3 is TGTGCCAGCAGCTCGTCCGGGACTACCTACAATGAGCAGTTCTTC.

The chain joins TRBV11-3 to TRBJ1-5; D is perhaps TRBD1 (5 bases). The CDR3 totals 15 residues. Trimming pared 0 bases from V and 1 base from J, leaving 7 bases between. Germline V CDR1 and CDR2: SGHNT, YENEEA. The CDR3 spells CASSLDGGSNQPQHF. CDR3 coding DNA: TGTGCCAGCAGCTTAGATGGGGGGAGCAATCAGCCCCAGCATTTT.